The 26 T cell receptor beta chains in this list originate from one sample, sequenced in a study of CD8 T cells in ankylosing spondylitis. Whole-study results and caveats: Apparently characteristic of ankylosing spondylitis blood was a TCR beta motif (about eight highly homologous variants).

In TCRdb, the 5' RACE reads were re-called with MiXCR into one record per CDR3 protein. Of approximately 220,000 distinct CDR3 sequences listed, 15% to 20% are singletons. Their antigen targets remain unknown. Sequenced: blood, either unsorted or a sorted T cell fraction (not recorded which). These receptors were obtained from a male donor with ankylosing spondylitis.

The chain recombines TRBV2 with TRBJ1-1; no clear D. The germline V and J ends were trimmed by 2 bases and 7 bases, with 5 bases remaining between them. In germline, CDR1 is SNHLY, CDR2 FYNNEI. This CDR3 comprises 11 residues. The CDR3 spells CASSETLEAFF. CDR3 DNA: TGTGCCAGCAGTGAAACGCTTGAAGCTTTCTTT.

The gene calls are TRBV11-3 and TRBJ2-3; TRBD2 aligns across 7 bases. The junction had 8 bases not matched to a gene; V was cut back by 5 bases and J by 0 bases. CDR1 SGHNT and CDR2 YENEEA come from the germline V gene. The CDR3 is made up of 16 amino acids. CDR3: CASSIGVAGSTDTQYF. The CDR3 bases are TGTGCCAGCAGCATAGGGGTAGCGGGCAGCACAGATACGCAGTATTTT.

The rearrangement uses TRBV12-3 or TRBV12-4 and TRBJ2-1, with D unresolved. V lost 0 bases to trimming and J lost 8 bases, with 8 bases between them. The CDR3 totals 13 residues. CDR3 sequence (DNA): TGTGCCAGCAGTTTAGCGGATTTGGATGAGCAGTTCTTC. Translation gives CASSLADLDEQFF.

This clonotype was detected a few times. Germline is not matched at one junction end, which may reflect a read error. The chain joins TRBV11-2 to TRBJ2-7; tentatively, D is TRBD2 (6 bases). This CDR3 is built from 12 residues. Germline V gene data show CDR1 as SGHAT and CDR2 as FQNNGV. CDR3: CASSLAGRDFDF. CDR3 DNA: TGTGCCAGCAGCTTAGCGGGTCGGGACTTCGACTTC.

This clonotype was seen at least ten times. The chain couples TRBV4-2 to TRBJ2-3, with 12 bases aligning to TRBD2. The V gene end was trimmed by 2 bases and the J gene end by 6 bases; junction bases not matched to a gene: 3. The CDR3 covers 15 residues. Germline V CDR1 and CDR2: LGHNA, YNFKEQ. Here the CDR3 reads CASSQLAGGQDTQYF. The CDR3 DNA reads TGTGCCAGCAGCCAACTAGCGGGAGGGCAGGATACGCAGTATTTT.

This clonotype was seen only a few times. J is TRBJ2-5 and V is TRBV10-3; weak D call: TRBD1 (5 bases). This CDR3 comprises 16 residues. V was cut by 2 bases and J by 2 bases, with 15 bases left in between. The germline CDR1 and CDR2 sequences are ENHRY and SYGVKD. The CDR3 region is CAISEPETGLQETQYF. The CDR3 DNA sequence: TGTGCCATCAGTGAGCCCGAAACAGGCCTACAAGAGACCCAGTACTTC.

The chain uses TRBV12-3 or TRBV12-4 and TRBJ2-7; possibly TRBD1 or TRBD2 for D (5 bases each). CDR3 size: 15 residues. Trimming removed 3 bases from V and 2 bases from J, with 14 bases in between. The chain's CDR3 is CASSFRDPGAYEQYF. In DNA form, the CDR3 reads TGTGCCAGCAGTTTCCGGGACCCTGGGGCCTACGAGCAGTACTTC.

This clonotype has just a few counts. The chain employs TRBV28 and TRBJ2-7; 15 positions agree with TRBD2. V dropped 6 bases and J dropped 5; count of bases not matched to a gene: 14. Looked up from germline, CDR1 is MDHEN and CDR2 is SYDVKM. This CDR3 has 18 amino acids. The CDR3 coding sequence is TGTGCCAGCAGCCGTGGACTAGCGGGAGGGCCATCCCCCCACGAGCAGTACTTC. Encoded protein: CASSRGLAGGPSPHEQYF.

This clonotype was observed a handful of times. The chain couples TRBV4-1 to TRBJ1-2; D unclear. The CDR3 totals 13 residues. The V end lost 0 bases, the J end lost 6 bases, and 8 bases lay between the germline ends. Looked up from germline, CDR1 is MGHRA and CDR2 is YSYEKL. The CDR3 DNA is TGCGCCAGCAGCCAAGATGTCGGGAATGGCTACACCTTC. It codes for CASSQDVGNGYTF.

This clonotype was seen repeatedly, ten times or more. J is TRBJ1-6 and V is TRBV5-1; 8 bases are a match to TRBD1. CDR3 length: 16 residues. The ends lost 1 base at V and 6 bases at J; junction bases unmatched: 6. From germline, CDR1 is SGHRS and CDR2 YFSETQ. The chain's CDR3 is CASSLWTGQVNSPLHF. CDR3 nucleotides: TGCGCCAGCAGCTTGTGGACAGGGCAAGTTAATTCACCCCTCCACTTT.

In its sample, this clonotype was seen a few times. CDR3 sequence reads: CASTLSFGPGNQPQHF. CDR3 coding DNA: TGTGCCAGCACTCTCTCCTTCGGGCCTGGCAATCAGCCCCAGCATTTT. The J gene is TRBJ1-5, the V gene TRBV12-3 or TRBV12-4; the D is unclear. The CDR3 is made up of 16 amino acids. V dropped 7 bases and J dropped 2 bases, with 18 bases sitting between them.

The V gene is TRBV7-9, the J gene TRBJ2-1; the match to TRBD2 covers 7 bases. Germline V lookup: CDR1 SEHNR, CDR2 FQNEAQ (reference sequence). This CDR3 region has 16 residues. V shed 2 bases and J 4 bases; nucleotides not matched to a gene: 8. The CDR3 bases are TGTGCCAGCAGCTTATTCTCGGCTAGCGGATACAATGAGCAGTTCTTC. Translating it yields CASSLFSASGYNEQFF.

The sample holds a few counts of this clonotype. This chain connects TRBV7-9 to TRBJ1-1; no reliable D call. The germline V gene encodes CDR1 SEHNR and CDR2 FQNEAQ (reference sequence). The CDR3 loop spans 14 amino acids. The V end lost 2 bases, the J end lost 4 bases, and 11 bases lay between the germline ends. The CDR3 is CASSLFSVGTEAFF. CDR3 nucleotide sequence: TGTGCCAGCAGCTTATTTTCGGTAGGCACTGAAGCTTTCTTT. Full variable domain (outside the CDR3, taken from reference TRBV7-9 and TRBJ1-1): DTGVSQNPRHKITKRGQNVTFRCDPISEHNRLYWYRQTLGQGPEFLTYFQNEAQLEKSRLLSDRFSAERPKGSFSTLEIQRTEQGDSAMYLCASSLFSVGTEAFFGQGTRLTVV.

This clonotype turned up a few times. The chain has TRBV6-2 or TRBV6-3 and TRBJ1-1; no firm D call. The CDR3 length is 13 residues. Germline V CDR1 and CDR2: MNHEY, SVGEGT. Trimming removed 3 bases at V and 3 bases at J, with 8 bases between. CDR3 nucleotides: TGTGCCAGCAGTTATCGATTCCACACTGAAGCTTTCTTT. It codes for CASSYRFHTEAFF.

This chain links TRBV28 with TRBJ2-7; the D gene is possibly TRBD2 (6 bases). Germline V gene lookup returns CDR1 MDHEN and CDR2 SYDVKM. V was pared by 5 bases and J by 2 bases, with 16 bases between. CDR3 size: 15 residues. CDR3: CASSPTLSGAYEQYF. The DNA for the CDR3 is TGTGCCAGCAGTCCCACCCTATCGGGGGCCTACGAGCAGTACTTC.

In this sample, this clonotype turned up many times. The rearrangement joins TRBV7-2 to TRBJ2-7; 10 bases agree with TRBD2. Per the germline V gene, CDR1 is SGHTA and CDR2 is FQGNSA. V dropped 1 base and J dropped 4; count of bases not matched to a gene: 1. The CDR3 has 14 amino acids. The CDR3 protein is CASSLVLAGYEQYF. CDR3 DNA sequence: TGTGCCAGCAGCTTAGTACTAGCGGGATACGAGCAGTACTTC. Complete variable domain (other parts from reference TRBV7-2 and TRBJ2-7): GAGVSQSPSNKVTEKGKDVELRCDPISGHTALYWYRQSLGQGLEFLIYFQGNSAPDKSGLPSDRFSAERTGGSVSTLTIQRTQQEDSAVYLCASSLVLAGYEQYFGPGTRLTVT.

CDR3 loop: CASSGLDTDEQFF. DNA of the CDR3: TGTGCCAGCAGTGGACTGGATACAGATGAGCAGTTCTTC. V gene TRBV2 combines with J gene TRBJ2-1; D gene uncertain. Deletions cut 4 bases from V and 8 bases from J, with 12 bases between. The V gene's germline CDR1 is SNHLY and CDR2 FYNNEI. CDR3 length: 13 residues.

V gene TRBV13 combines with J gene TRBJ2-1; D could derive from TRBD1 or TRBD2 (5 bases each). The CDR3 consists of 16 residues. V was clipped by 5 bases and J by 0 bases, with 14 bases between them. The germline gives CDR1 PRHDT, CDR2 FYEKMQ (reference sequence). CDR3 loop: CASSGGEGSSYNEQFF. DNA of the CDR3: TGTGCCAGCAGCGGGGGAGAGGGGAGCTCCTACAATGAGCAGTTCTTC.

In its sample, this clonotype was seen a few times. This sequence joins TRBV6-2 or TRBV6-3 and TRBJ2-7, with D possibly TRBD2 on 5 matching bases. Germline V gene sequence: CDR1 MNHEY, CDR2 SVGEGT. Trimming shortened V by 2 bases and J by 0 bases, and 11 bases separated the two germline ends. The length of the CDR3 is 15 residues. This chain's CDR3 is CASSYVEEASYEQYF. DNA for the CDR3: TGTGCCAGCAGTTACGTTGAGGAGGCCTCCTACGAGCAGTACTTC.

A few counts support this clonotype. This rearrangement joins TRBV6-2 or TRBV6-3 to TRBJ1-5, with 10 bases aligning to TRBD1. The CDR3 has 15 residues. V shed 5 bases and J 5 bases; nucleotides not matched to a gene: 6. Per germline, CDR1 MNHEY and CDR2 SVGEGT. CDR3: CASSGGTGDDQPQHF. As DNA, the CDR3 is TGTGCCAGCAGTGGCGGGACAGGGGATGATCAGCCCCAGCATTTT.

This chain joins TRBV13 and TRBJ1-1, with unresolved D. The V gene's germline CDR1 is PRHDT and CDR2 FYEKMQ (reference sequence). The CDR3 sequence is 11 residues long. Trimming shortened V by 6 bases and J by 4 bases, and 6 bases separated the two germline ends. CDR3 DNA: TGTGCCAGCAGGGCGTCCACTGAAGCTTTCTTT. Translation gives CASRASTEAFF.

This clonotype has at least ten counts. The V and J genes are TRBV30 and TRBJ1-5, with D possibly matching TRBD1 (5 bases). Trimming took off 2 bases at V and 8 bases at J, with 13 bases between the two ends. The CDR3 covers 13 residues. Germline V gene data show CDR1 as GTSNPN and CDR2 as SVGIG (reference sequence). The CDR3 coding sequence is TGTGCCTGGAGTAGTACGGGGGATGAGCCCCAGCATTTT. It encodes CAWSSTGDEPQHF.

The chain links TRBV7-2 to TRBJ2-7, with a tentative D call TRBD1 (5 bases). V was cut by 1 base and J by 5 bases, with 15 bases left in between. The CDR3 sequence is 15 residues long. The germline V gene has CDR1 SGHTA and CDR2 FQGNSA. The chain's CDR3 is CASSLVFTGVDEQYF. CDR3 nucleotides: TGTGCCAGCAGCTTAGTGTTTACAGGAGTCGACGAGCAGTACTTC.

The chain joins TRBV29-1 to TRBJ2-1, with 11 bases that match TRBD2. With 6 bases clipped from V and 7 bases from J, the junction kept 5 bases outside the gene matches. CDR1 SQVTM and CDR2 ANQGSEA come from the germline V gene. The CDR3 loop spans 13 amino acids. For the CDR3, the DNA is TGCAGCGTCCTAGCGGGAGGAGGGAATGAGCAGTTCTTC. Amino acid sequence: CSVLAGGGNEQFF.

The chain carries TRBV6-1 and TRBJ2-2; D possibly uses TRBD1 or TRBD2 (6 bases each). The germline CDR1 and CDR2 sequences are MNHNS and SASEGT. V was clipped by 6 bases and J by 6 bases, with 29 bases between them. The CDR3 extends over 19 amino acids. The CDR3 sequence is CASREKGQQGGWVAGELFF. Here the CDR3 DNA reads TGTGCCAGCAGGGAAAAGGGGCAACAGGGAGGATGGGTGGCCGGGGAGCTGTTTTTT.

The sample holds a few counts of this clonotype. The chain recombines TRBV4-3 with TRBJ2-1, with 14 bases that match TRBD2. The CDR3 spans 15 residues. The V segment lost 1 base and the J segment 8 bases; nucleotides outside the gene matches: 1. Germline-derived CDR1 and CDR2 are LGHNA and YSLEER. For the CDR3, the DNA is TGCGCCAGCAGCCAAGGACTAGCGGGAGGGCATGAGCAGTTCTTC. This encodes CASSQGLAGGHEQFF.